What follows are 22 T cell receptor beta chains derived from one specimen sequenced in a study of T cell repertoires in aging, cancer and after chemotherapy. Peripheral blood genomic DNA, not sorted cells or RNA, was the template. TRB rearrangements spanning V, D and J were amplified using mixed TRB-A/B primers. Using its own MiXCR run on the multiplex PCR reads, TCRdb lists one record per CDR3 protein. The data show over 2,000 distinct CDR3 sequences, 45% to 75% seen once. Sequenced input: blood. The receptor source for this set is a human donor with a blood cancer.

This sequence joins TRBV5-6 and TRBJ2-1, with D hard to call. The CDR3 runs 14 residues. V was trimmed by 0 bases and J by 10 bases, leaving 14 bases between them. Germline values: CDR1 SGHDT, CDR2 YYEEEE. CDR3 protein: CASSLDWVGYEQFF. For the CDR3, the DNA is TGTGCCAGCAGCTTGGACTGGGTAGGCTACGAGCAGTTCTTC. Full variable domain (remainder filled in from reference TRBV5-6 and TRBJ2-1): DAGVTQSPTHLIKTRGQQVTLRCSPKSGHDTVSWYQQALGQGPQFIFQYYEEEERQRGNFPDRFSGHQFPNYSSELNVNALLLGDSALYLCASSLDWVGYEQFFGPGTRLTVL.

This chain's CDR3 is CASSPFGQVTNYEQYF. CDR3 DNA: TGTGCCAGCAGCCCTTTCGGACAGGTCACAAACTACGAGCAGTACTTC. The chain is built from TRBV11-1 and TRBJ2-7; TRBD1 matches at 7 bases. Germline loops: CDR1 SGHAT, CDR2 FQDESV (reference sequence). The V segment lost 5 bases and the J segment 3 bases; nucleotides outside the gene matches: 13. The CDR3 is 16 residues long.

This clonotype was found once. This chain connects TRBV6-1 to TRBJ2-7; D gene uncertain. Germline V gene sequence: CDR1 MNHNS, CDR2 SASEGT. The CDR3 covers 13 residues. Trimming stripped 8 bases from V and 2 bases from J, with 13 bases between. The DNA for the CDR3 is TGTGCCAGCCTCCGAACGGTCCCCTACGAGCAGTACTTC. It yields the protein CASLRTVPYEQYF.

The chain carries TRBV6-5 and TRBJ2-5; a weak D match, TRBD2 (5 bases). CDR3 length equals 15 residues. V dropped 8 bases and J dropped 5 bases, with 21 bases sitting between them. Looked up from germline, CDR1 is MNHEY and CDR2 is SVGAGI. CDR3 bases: TGTGCCAGCTCACGTGAGTTAGAGGGTCGCGAGACCCAGTACTTC. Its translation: CASSRELEGRETQYF.

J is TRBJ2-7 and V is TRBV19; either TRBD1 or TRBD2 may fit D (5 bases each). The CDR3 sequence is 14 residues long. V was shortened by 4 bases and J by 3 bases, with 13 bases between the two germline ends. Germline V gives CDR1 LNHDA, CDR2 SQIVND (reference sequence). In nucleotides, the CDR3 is TGTGCCAGTAGTACCAACGGGGCCTACTACGAGCAGTACTTC. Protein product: CASSTNGAYYEQYF.

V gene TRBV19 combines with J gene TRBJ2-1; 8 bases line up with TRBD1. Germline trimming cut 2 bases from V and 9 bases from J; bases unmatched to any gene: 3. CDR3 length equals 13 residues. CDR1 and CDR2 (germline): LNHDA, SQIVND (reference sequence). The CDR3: CASSIQGASEQFF. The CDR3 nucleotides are TGTGCCAGTAGTATACAGGGGGCCAGTGAGCAGTTCTTC.

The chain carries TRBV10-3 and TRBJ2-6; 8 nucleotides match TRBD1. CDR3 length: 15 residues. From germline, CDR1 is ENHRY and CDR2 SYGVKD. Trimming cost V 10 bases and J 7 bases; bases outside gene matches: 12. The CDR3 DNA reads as TGTGCCAGCAGCAGAGGACAGGGTGGAGCCAACGTCCTGACTTTC. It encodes CASSRGQGGANVLTF.

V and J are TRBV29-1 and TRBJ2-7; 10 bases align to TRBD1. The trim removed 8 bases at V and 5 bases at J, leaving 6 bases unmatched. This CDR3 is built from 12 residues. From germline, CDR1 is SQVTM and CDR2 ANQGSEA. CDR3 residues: CSTGQGDDEQYF. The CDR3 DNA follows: TGCAGCACCGGACAGGGGGACGACGAGCAGTACTTC.

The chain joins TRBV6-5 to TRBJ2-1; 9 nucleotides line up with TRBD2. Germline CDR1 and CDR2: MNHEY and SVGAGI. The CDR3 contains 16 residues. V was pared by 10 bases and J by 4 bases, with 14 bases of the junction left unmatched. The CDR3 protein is CATNRGVAGGYNEQFF. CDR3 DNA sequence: TGTGCCACAAACCGCGGAGTGGCGGGGGGGTACAATGAGCAGTTCTTC.

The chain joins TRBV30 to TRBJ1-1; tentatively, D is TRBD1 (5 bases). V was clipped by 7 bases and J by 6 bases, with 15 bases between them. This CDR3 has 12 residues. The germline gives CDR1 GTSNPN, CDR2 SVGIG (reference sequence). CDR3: CAFSLGVPEAFF. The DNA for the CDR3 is TGTGCCTTCTCCCTAGGGGTTCCTGAAGCTTTCTTT.

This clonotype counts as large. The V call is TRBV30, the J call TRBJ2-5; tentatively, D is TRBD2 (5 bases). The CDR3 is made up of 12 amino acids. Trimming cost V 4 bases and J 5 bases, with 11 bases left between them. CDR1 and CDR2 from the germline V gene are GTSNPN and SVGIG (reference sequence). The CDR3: CAWTLGGETQYF. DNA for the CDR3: TGTGCCTGGACTTTAGGCGGGGAGACCCAGTACTTC.

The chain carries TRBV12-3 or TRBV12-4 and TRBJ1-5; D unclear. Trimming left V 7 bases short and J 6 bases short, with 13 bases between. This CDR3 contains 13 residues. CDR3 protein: CASIRGLGQPQHF. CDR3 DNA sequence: TGTGCCAGCATTCGGGGTCTAGGTCAGCCCCAGCATTTT.

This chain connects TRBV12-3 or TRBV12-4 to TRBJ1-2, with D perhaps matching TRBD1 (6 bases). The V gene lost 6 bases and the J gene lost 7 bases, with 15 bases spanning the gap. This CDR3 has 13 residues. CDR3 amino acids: CASSPGARVGYTF. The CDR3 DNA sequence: TGTGCCAGCAGCCCGGGGGCCAGAGTTGGCTACACCTTC.

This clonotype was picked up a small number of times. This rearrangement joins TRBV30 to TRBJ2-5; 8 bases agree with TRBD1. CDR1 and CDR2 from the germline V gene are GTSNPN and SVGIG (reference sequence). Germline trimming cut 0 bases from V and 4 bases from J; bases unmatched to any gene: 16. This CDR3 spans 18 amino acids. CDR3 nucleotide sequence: TGTGCCTGGAGTGTACGGTCGGGGACAGGTTGGCCGGGAGAGACCCAGTACTTC. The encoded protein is CAWSVRSGTGWPGETQYF. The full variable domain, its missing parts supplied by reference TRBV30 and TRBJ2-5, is SQTIHQWPATLVQPVGSPLSLECTVEGTSNPNLYWYRQAAGRGLQLLFYSVGIGQISSEVPQNLSASRPQDRQFILSSKKLLLSDSGFYLCAWSVRSGTGWPGETQYFGPGTRLLVL.

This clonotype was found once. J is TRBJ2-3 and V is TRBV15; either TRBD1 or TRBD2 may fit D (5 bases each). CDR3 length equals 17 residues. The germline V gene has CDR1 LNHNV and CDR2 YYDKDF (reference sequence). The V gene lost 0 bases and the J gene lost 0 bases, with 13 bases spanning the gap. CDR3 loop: CATSRDSGTTSTDTQYF. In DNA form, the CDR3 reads TGTGCCACCAGCAGAGATTCGGGGACGACTAGCACAGATACGCAGTATTTT.

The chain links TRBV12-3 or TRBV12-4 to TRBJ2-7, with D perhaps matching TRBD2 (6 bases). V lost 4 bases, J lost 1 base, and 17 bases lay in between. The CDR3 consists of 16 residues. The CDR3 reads CASSSPSGGGSYEQYF. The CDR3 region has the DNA TGTGCCAGCAGTTCCCCCAGCGGAGGAGGGTCCTACGAGCAGTACTTC.

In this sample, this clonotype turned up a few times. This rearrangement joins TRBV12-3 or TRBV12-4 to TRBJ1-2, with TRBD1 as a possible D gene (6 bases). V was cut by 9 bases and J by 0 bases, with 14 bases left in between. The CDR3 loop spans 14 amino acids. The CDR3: CASSPGQTNYGYTF. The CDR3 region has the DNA TGTGCCAGTAGTCCCGGACAGACTAACTATGGCTACACCTTC.

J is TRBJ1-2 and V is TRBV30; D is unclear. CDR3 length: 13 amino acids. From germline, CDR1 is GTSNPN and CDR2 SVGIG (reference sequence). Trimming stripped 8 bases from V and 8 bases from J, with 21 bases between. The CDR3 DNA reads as TGTGCCAGTAGTCCCCCGTACGCTTGGGGCTACACCTTC. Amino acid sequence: CASSPPYAWGYTF.

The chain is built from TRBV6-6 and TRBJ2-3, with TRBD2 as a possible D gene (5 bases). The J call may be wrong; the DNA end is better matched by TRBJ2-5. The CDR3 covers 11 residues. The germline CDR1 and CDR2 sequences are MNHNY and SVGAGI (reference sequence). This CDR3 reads CASSPGETQYF. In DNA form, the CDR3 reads TGTGCCAGCAGCCCGGGGGAGACCCAGTACTTC.

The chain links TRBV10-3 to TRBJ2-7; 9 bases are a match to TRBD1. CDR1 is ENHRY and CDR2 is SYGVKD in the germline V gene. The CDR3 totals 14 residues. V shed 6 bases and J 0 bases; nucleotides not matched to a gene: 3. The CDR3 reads CAIRGTGNSYEQYF. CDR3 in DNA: TGTGCCATCAGGGGGACAGGGAACTCCTACGAGCAGTACTTC.

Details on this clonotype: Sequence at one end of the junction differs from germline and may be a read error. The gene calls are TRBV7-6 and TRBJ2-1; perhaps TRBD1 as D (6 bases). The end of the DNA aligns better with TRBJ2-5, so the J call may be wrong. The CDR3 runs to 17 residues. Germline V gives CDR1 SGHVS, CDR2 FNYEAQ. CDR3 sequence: CASSFRPMGQGQVTQYF. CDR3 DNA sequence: TGTGCCAGCAGTTTCCGACCGATGGGCCAGGGGCAAGTGACCCAGTACTTC.

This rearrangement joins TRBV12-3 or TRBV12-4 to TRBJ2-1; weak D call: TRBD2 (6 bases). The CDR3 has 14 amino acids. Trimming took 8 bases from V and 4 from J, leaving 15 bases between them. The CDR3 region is CASSSEGPYNEQFF. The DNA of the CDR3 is TGTGCCAGCTCCTCGGAGGGGCCTTACAATGAGCAGTTCTTC.